The rows below give T cell receptor beta chains drawn from one sample of a study of cytomegalovirus exposure and HLA in healthy donors. The repertoire was sequenced with immunoSEQ multiplex PCR; TCRdb's copy has only in-frame clones and lacks some. Its table lists 50,000 to 75,000 clones. Sequenced input: PBMCs. The receptors shown here come from a woman under 30 in good health and CMV-seronegative. Each CDR3 is given with its conserved first and last residue. D genes are given only for firm matches.

TGTGCCAGTAGTATAGGGTTCAGCTACGAGCAGTACTTC	CASSIGFSYEQYF	NA	TRBV19	TRBJ2-7
TGTGCCTGGAGTTTCTCCGGGGGAACTAATGAAAAACTGTTTTTT	CAWSFSGGTNEKLFF	NA	TRBV30	TRBJ1-4
TGTGCCAGCAGCTTAAGGGACAGGGGCCACTTCTTGGGGACTGAAGCTTTCTTT	CASSLRDRGHFLGTEAFF	TRBD1	TRBV7-9	TRBJ1-1
TGTGCCATCTCCCCGCGGGGGGGAGAGGGAATCGAGCAGTACTTC	CAISPRGGEGIEQYF	TRBD2	TRBV2	TRBJ2-7
TGCGCCAGCAGCTTTGGACAGGGAGCCTCTGGAAACACCATATATTTT	CASSFGQGASGNTIYF	TRBD1	TRBV5-1	TRBJ1-3
TGTGCCAGCAGCAACACGGTGACAGGGGACACTGAAGCTTTCTTT	CASSNTVTGDTEAFF	TRBD1	TRBV7-9	TRBJ1-1
TGTGCCTGGGCGCCGACAGGGACTGGAGCCCAGTACTTC	CAWAPTGTGAQYF	NA	TRBV30	TRBJ2-5
TGTGCCAGCAGTTCACCAGGGGCAGAGACCCAGTACTTC	CASSSPGAETQYF	NA	TRBV6-5	TRBJ2-5
TGTGCCAGTAGTATTAATTACTACACTGAAGCTTTCTTT	CASSINYYTEAFF	NA	TRBV19	TRBJ1-1
TGTGCCAGCAGTGAAGGGCAGGGAAGTGCCGGGGAGCTGTTTTTT	CASSEGQGSAGELFF	NA	TRBV6-1	TRBJ2-2
TGCGCCAGCAGCTTGACAGGTTCGGAGACCCAGTACTTC	CASSLTGSETQYF	NA	TRBV5-1	TRBJ2-5
TGTGCCAGCAGCTTAGCCTCCGGGGATTCACCCCTCCACTTT	CASSLASGDSPLHF	NA	TRBV7-2	TRBJ1-6
TGTGCCAGCAGAGGGGGACAGGGAACTAACTATGGCTACACCTTC	CASRGGQGTNYGYTF	TRBD1	TRBV7-3	TRBJ1-2
TGTGCTTGGCATGGACAGAACACAGATACGCAGTATTTT	CAWHGQNTDTQYF	NA	TRBV30	TRBJ2-3
TGCGCCAGCAAGAAGGCTAGCGGGGTCTCGATTCAAGAGACCCAGTACTTC	CASKKASGVSIQETQYF	TRBD2	TRBV5-1	TRBJ2-5
TGCAGCGTTGATGAGGCCAGCACAGATACGCAGTATTTT	CSVDEASTDTQYF	NA	TRBV29-1	TRBJ2-3
TGTGCCAGCTCTCAGGGCGCTAGCACAGATACGCAGTATTTT	CASSQGASTDTQYF	NA	TRBV18	TRBJ2-3
TGCGCCAGCAGCCAAGTTAATATGGGTTTTCGGGAGGGGGCCCTACACTTT	CASSQVNMGFREGALHF	TRBD1	TRBV4-1	TRBJ1-6
TGTGCCTGGAGCGCGTTTGGGGGCGAGCAGTACTTC	CAWSAFGGEQYF	NA	TRBV30	TRBJ2-7
TGTGCCAGCAGCTCTCAGGGGAGTTATGGCTACACCTTC	CASSSQGSYGYTF	NA	TRBV7-2	TRBJ1-2
TGCAGCGGGCTTTTTCCCTCTGGAAACACCATATATTTT	CSGLFPSGNTIYF	NA	TRBV29-1	TRBJ1-3
TGTGCCAGCAGCCACGGTGGGGTTCGGGGTTCACCCCTCCACTTT	CASSHGGVRGSPLHF	NA	TRBV7-3	TRBJ1-6
TGTGCCAGCAGCCCCGGGACAGGGATAACTAATGAAAAACTGTTTTTT	CASSPGTGITNEKLFF	TRBD1	TRBV9	TRBJ1-4
TGTGCCAGCACCCAACAGACAGGGAACACTGAAGCTTTCTTT	CASTQQTGNTEAFF	NA	TRBV2	TRBJ1-1
TGTGCCAGCAGCTTGAGGGAGGCCTTTAGCAATCAGCCCCAGCATTTT	CASSLREAFSNQPQHF	NA	TRBV5-6	TRBJ1-5
TGCGCCAGCAGTGCTGAGAGCTCTGGAAACACCATATATTTT	CASSAESSGNTIYF	NA	TRBV5-1	TRBJ1-3
TGCGCCAGCAGTTTTCCCAGGGGGCGTATCTATGGCTACACCTTC	CASSFPRGRIYGYTF	TRBD1	TRBV23-1	TRBJ1-2
TGTGCCAGCAGTTACGTCGGCGGGTCCTCCTACAATGAGCAGTTCTTC	CASSYVGGSSYNEQFF	NA	TRBV6-5	TRBJ2-1
TGCGCCAGCACAGACAGCCCGAACACCGGGGAGCTGTTTTTT	CASTDSPNTGELFF	NA	TRBV5-1	TRBJ2-2
TGCGCCAGCAGCTCCTACAGTGGGACTGAAGCTTTCTTT	CASSSYSGTEAFF	NA	TRBV5-1	TRBJ1-1
TGTGCCAGCAGCTTACTCAGAGGCCATACGCAGTATTTT	CASSLLRGHTQYF	NA	TRBV7-3	TRBJ2-3
TGTGCCAGCAGCGTAGATCAGATTCGAGAGCAGTTCTTC	CASSVDQIREQFF	NA	TRBV9	TRBJ2-1
TGTGCCAGCAGCAGAGGGACTAGCGGGGTGGGGGAGACCCAGTACTTC	CASSRGTSGVGETQYF	TRBD2	TRBV9	TRBJ2-5
TGTGCCAGCTCACCAGGACAGGGGGCCTACGAGCAGTACTTC	CASSPGQGAYEQYF	TRBD1	TRBV18	TRBJ2-7
TGCGCCAGCAGTCCAGGACAGGGTGGGTATGGCTACACCTTC	CASSPGQGGYGYTF	TRBD1	TRBV4-1	TRBJ1-2
TGTGCCACCGGGACAGGATGGAGCAATCAGCCCCAGCATTTT	CATGTGWSNQPQHF	TRBD1	TRBV15	TRBJ1-5
TGTGCCAGCAGTTATCTGGCCCCCCGGACAGGGATAGGCTACACCTTC	CASSYLAPRTGIGYTF	TRBD1	TRBV6-5	TRBJ1-2
TGCGCCAGCAGCCCGTGGCAGGGCACAGATACGCAGTATTTT	CASSPWQGTDTQYF	NA	TRBV4-1	TRBJ2-3
TGTGCCAGCAGTGACTCTGGGACAGGGGACGGCTATGGCTACACCTTC	CASSDSGTGDGYGYTF	TRBD1	TRBV6-4	TRBJ1-2
TGTGCCGCCTCAGTGGCCTACGAGCAGTACTTC	CAASVAYEQYF	NA	TRBV6-1	TRBJ2-7
TGTGCCAGCACCCCGGGGGTGGGGTTCTATGGCTACACCTTC	CASTPGVGFYGYTF	NA	TRBV7-2	TRBJ1-2